This TCR beta chain was found in a study of blood T cell repertoires in COVID-19. On the study more broadly: Researchers got acute and convalescent COVID-19 samples from the United States, Italy and Spain. The cDNA or gDNA used as material had been derived from T cells, B-cell-depleted T cells, or PBMCs.

Between the trimmed V and J ends, which lost 3 bases and 7 bases, there was a span of 9 bases. This CDR3 spans 12 amino acids. The V gene's germline CDR1 is LNHDA and CDR2 SQIVND (reference sequence). This clone was picked up one time. Authors' methods: Using reference gene primer amplification, nucleated cell counts were estimated. Sequencing was performed with immunoSEQ multiplex PCR; in TCRdb, only in-frame clones are kept and a portion is missing. From that table come the V and J calls and clone size; the DNA was used to work out D and trimming. The sample consists of fewer than 200,000 clones, around 82% of them appearing once.

The rearrangement joins TRBV19 to TRBJ1-2; possible D gene TRBD1, 5 bases. The material sequenced was peripheral blood. This sequence originates from a woman aged 40 to 50 with COVID-19, enrolled during active disease. The CDR3 nucleotides read TGTGCCAGTAGTATTGACAGAATTGGCTACACCTTC. Translating gives CASSIDRIGYTF.